A selection of T cell receptor beta chains follows, all from one sample in a study of blood T cells in healthy people across ages. TCRdb reprocessed the 5' RACE reads via MiXCR and lists one record per CDR3 protein. The table includes about 1.6 million distinct CDR3 sequences, about 35% detected once. The source material was blood. The receptors originated from a woman aged 30 to 39 in good health. CDR3s include the opening cysteine and the closing phenylalanine or tryptophan. A D gene is named only where the DNA matches it firmly. Clone size is shown for a subset of rows, as once, few, many or a class of expanded clone.

J: TRBJ1-4; V: TRBV20-1; D: NA; size: NA; CDR3: CSARDARGKANEKLFF; DNA: TGCAGTGCTAGAGACGCGCGGGGGAAAGCTAATGAAAAACTGTTTTTT
J: TRBJ1-1; V: TRBV3-1; D: NA; size: few; CDR3: CASSLTGTDAEAFF; DNA: TGTGCCAGCAGCCTTACAGGGACGGACGCTGAAGCTTTCTTT
J: TRBJ1-2; V: TRBV7-2; D: NA; size: few; CDR3: CASSPTGREGGYTF; DNA: TGTGCCAGCAGCCCGACTGGGAGGGAGGGAGGCTACACCTTC
J: TRBJ2-1; V: TRBV10-3; D: TRBD2; size: NA; CDR3: CAISESPSPLAGGRYEQFF; DNA: TGTGCCATCAGTGAGTCCCCAAGCCCCCTAGCGGGAGGGCGATATGAGCAGTTCTTC
J: TRBJ2-5; V: TRBV30; D: NA; size: many; CDR3: CAWSRQAQETQYF; DNA: TGTGCCTGGAGTAGGCAGGCCCAAGAGACCCAGTACTTC
J: TRBJ2-1; V: TRBV27; D: TRBD2; size: few; CDR3: CASSSGTSDISYNEQFF; DNA: TGTGCCAGCAGTTCAGGGACTAGCGATATCTCCTACAATGAGCAGTTCTTC
J: TRBJ2-3; V: TRBV24-1; D: NA; size: few; CDR3: CATSDIPASGTDTQYF; DNA: TGTGCCACCAGTGATATCCCCGCTAGCGGCACAGATACGCAGTATTTT
J: TRBJ2-7; V: TRBV7-6; D: NA; size: few; CDR3: CASSLYGGDYEQYF; DNA: TGTGCCAGCAGCTTATACGGGGGAGACTACGAGCAGTACTTC
J: TRBJ1-2; V: TRBV9; D: NA; size: NA; CDR3: CASSISGTSYGYTF; DNA: TGTGCCAGCAGCATATCTGGGACCTCCTATGGCTACACCTTC
J: TRBJ2-6; V: TRBV28; D: NA; size: many; CDR3: CASSFVQGANVLTF; DNA: TGTGCCAGCAGTTTCGTTCAAGGGGCCAACGTCCTGACTTTC
J: TRBJ1-2; V: TRBV3-1; D: TRBD1; size: NA; CDR3: CASSQGGGAGYGYTF; DNA: TGTGCCAGCAGCCAAGGAGGGGGCGCCGGCTATGGCTACACCTTC
J: TRBJ2-1; V: TRBV5-1; D: NA; size: NA; CDR3: CASSSEGTYNEQFF; DNA: TGCGCCAGCAGCTCGGAGGGAACCTACAATGAGCAGTTCTTC
J: TRBJ2-7; V: TRBV20-1; D: NA; size: NA; CDR3: CSTRGYEQYF; DNA: TGCAGTACTAGAGGCTACGAGCAGTACTTC
J: TRBJ2-7; V: TRBV9; D: NA; size: NA; CDR3: CASSPRDLDYEQYF; DNA: TGTGCCAGCAGCCCCCGGGACCTGGACTACGAGCAGTACTTC
J: TRBJ2-1; V: TRBV6-7; D: TRBD1; size: NA; CDR3: CASSYSQGQGWREQFF; DNA: TGTGCCAGCAGTTACTCACAGGGACAGGGGTGGCGTGAGCAGTTCTTC
J: TRBJ2-1; V: TRBV5-1; D: NA; size: few; CDR3: CASSSDSLSYNEQFF; DNA: TGCGCCAGCAGCTCTGACTCCTTATCCTACAATGAGCAGTTCTTC
J: TRBJ2-7; V: TRBV6-1; D: NA; size: few; CDR3: CASSEAGLLSYEQYF; DNA: TGTGCCAGCAGTGAAGCGGGATTACTCTCCTACGAGCAGTACTTC
J: TRBJ2-1; V: TRBV6-6; D: TRBD1; size: NA; CDR3: CASSSPADRGRDEQFF; DNA: TGTGCCAGCAGCTCTCCCGCTGACAGGGGGCGGGATGAGCAGTTCTTC
J: TRBJ2-5; V: TRBV6-1; D: TRBD1; size: NA; CDR3: CASSVRQGRETQYF; DNA: TGTGCCAGCAGTGTTCGACAGGGGCGAGAGACCCAGTACTTC
J: TRBJ1-1; V: TRBV20-1; D: NA; size: NA; CDR3: CSARDFRPPNTEAFF; DNA: TGCAGTGCTAGAGATTTCAGGCCACCGAACACTGAAGCTTTCTTT
J: TRBJ2-2; V: TRBV12-3/TRBV12-4; D: NA; size: NA; CDR3: CASSWTARGGELFF; DNA: TGTGCCAGCAGTTGGACTGCTCGAGGAGGGGAGCTGTTTTTT
J: TRBJ1-5; V: TRBV10-2; D: TRBD1; size: NA; CDR3: CASRGQELGQPQHF; DNA: TGCGCCAGCAGGGGACAGGAACTGGGTCAGCCCCAGCATTTT
J: TRBJ1-5; V: TRBV5-5; D: NA; size: NA; CDR3: CASSLGLFSNQPQHF; DNA: TGTGCCAGCAGCTTGGGGTTATTTAGCAATCAGCCCCAGCATTTT
J: TRBJ2-7; V: TRBV27; D: NA; size: few; CDR3: CASSLVRGRYPYEQYF; DNA: TGTGCCAGCAGTCTCGTCCGGGGGAGGTACCCCTACGAGCAGTACTTC
J: TRBJ1-6; V: TRBV7-2; D: NA; size: few; CDR3: CASSSRGGLNSPLHF; DNA: TGTGCCAGCAGCTCTAGAGGGGGTTTGAATTCACCCCTCCACTTT
J: TRBJ1-1; V: TRBV7-6; D: NA; size: NA; CDR3: CASSSRKGTEAFF; DNA: TGTGCCAGCAGCTCCCGGAAGGGCACTGAAGCTTTCTTT
J: TRBJ1-1; V: TRBV7-9; D: NA; size: few; CDR3: CASSSQPNTEAFF; DNA: TGTGCCAGCAGCTCCCAGCCGAACACTGAAGCTTTCTTT
J: TRBJ1-3; V: TRBV5-5; D: NA; size: NA; CDR3: CASSLDSFAGNTIYF; DNA: TGTGCCAGCAGCTTGGACAGCTTCGCTGGAAACACCATATATTTT
J: TRBJ1-5; V: TRBV29-1; D: TRBD1; size: few; CDR3: CSAGTARDQPQHF; DNA: TGCAGCGCTGGGACAGCTCGGGATCAGCCCCAGCATTTT
J: TRBJ2-7; V: TRBV6-5; D: NA; size: NA; CDR3: CASSYPGHEQYF; DNA: TGTGCCAGCAGTTACCCTGGCCACGAGCAGTACTTC
J: TRBJ2-3; V: TRBV20-1; D: NA; size: NA; CDR3: CCALQGVATDTQYF; DNA: TGCTGTGCCTTGCAAGGGGTAGCGACAGATACGCAGTATTTT
J: TRBJ1-6; V: TRBV5-6; D: NA; size: few; CDR3: CASSSNQGSLTLHF; DNA: TGTGCCAGCAGCTCAAACCAGGGGAGTTTGACCCTCCACTTT
J: TRBJ1-2; V: TRBV14; D: NA; size: NA; CDR3: CASSQDIRATYGYTF; DNA: TGTGCCAGCAGCCAAGATATCAGGGCCACCTATGGCTACACCTTC
J: TRBJ1-5; V: TRBV5-1; D: NA; size: NA; CDR3: CASSLEGRNSNQPQHF; DNA: TGCGCCAGCAGCTTGGAGGGGAGGAATAGCAATCAGCCCCAGCATTTT
J: TRBJ2-7; V: TRBV27; D: TRBD1; size: NA; CDR3: CASSKRQGARWEQYF; DNA: TGTGCCAGCAGTAAACGACAGGGTGCCCGTTGGGAGCAGTACTTC
J: TRBJ1-1; V: TRBV29-1; D: NA; size: NA; CDR3: CSVARKMNTEAFF; DNA: TGCAGCGTTGCAAGGAAGATGAACACTGAAGCTTTCTTT
J: TRBJ2-1; V: TRBV4-1; D: TRBD2; size: NA; CDR3: CASSQYGLAGQFF; DNA: TGCGCCAGCAGCCAATATGGACTAGCGGGGCAGTTCTTC
J: TRBJ2-3; V: TRBV15; D: NA; size: few; CDR3: CATSRQRRDGDTQYF; DNA: TGTGCCACCAGCAGACAAAGGCGGGACGGGGATACGCAGTATTTT
J: TRBJ2-5; V: TRBV12-3/TRBV12-4; D: NA; size: many; CDR3: CASSFGPSGEQYF; DNA: TGTGCCAGCAGTTTCGGGCCCTCGGGGGAGCAGTACTTC
J: TRBJ1-5; V: TRBV15; D: NA; size: NA; CDR3: CATSQPFRQPQHF; DNA: TGTGCCACCAGCCAACCTTTTAGACAGCCCCAGCATTTT
J: TRBJ2-1; V: TRBV5-8; D: TRBD2; size: NA; CDR3: CASSLGAGVAYNGQFF; DNA: TGTGCCAGCAGCTTGGGAGCGGGAGTAGCCTACAATGGGCAGTTCTTC
J: TRBJ1-1; V: TRBV27; D: TRBD1; size: few; CDR3: CASADRGTEAFF; DNA: TGTGCCAGCGCAGACAGGGGCACTGAAGCTTTCTTT
J: TRBJ1-6; V: TRBV20-1; D: NA; size: NA; CDR3: CSARERSGGNSPLHF; DNA: TGCAGTGCTAGAGAAAGGTCCGGTGGTAATTCACCCCTCCACTTT
J: TRBJ1-2; V: TRBV28; D: NA; size: NA; CDR3: CASSRDGLYYGYTF; DNA: TGTGCCAGCAGTCGCGACGGCCTCTACTATGGCTACACCTTC
J: TRBJ2-1; V: TRBV20-1; D: TRBD2; size: NA; CDR3: CSVNGLAGNNEQFF; DNA: TGCAGTGTTAACGGACTAGCGGGAAACAATGAGCAGTTCTTC
J: TRBJ2-3; V: TRBV2; D: TRBD1; size: NA; CDR3: CASSSKIWVTGEGLNKDTQYF; DNA: TGTGCCAGCTCCTCTAAAATTTGGGTGACAGGGGAAGGCTTGAATAAAGATACGCAGTATTTT
J: TRBJ2-3; V: TRBV9; D: NA; size: few; CDR3: CASSQSLGDTQYF; DNA: TGTGCCAGCAGCCAGTCTCTAGGAGATACGCAGTATTTT
J: TRBJ1-1; V: TRBV5-1; D: NA; size: NA; CDR3: CASSLGRGSGTEAFF; DNA: TGCGCCAGCAGCTTGGGTAGGGGCTCGGGAACTGAAGCTTTCTTT
J: TRBJ2-7; V: TRBV7-9; D: NA; size: few; CDR3: CASSLKSPNTGPLTHEQYF; DNA: TGTGCCAGCAGCTTAAAATCCCCTAACACTGGGCCCCTAACCCACGAGCAGTACTTC
J: TRBJ2-5; V: TRBV2; D: NA; size: NA; CDR3: CASRRTESKGTQYF; DNA: TGTGCCAGCAGGAGGACAGAATCTAAGGGGACCCAGTACTTC